These 13 T cell receptor beta chains were all obtained from the same sample, sequenced in a study of blood T cell repertoires in COVID-19. Sequencing used immunoSEQ multiplex PCR; TCRdb keeps in-frame clones, though not all of them. The table lists 200,000 or so clones, 80% to 90% of them singletons. Material for sequencing was PBMCs or T cells enriched from blood (not recorded which). These receptors were obtained from a woman younger than 35 who had recovered from COVID-19.

The V gene is TRBV4-1, the J gene TRBJ1-2; tentative D call: TRBD1 (5 bases). Trimming removed 2 bases at V and 6 bases at J, with 13 bases between. The CDR3 has 14 amino acids. Germline V CDR1 and CDR2: MGHRA, YSYEKL. The CDR3 nucleotides read TGCGCCAGCAGCCAATATTCCGGGGGGAATGGCTACACCTTC. It codes for CASSQYSGGNGYTF.

In this sample, this clone turned up once. This sequence joins TRBV28 and TRBJ2-1, with D maybe TRBD2 (6 bases). Germline V gene lookup returns CDR1 MDHEN and CDR2 SYDVKM. The CDR3 has 13 residues. Trimming took 6 bases from V and 1 from J, leaving 7 bases between them. The CDR3 bases are TGTGCCAGCAGGGGGAGGTCCTACAATGAGCAGTTCTTC. Translated: CASRGRSYNEQFF.

The V call is TRBV7-7, the J call TRBJ2-3; 14 positions agree with TRBD2. Per germline, CDR1 SSHAT and CDR2 FNYEAQ (reference sequence). The CDR3 is 19 amino acids. V gave up 1 base and J gave up 6 bases; unmatched junction bases: 12. CDR3 bases: TGTGCCAGCAGCTTAGGAAGTAGGGGACTAGCGGGAGCAGGGGATACGCAGTATTTT. Its translation: CASSLGSRGLAGAGDTQYF.

This clone came up a few times. This sequence joins TRBV19 and TRBJ1-3; 7 bases align to TRBD1. CDR3 length: 16 amino acids. V shed 7 bases and J 6 bases; nucleotides not matched to a gene: 15. The germline V gene has CDR1 LNHDA and CDR2 SQIVND (reference sequence). Here the CDR3 DNA reads TGTGCCAGTACCAACCGACAGGGAAAGACCCAAAACACCATATATTTT. Translated: CASTNRQGKTQNTIYF.

The rearrangement links TRBV9 to TRBJ1-1; D is undetermined. Germline CDR1 is SGDLS and CDR2 is YYNGEE. There are 13 residues in the CDR3. Deletions cut 4 bases from V and 1 base from J, with 8 bases between. The CDR3 protein is CASSSRWNTEAFF. The CDR3, as DNA: TGTGCCAGCAGCTCCCGGTGGAACACTGAAGCTTTCTTT.

The count of this clone is one. V gene TRBV9 combines with J gene TRBJ1-1; unclear D gene. The V end lost 4 bases, the J end lost 0 bases, and 10 bases lay between the germline ends. The CDR3 totals 14 residues. Per germline, CDR1 SGDLS and CDR2 YYNGEE. This CDR3 is CASSSQNMNTEAFF. Written as DNA, the CDR3 is TGTGCCAGCAGCTCACAGAATATGAACACTGAAGCTTTCTTT.

The rearrangement uses TRBV6-1 and TRBJ2-1; 9 nucleotides agree with TRBD2. There are 16 residues in the CDR3. From germline, CDR1 is MNHNS and CDR2 SASEGT. V was pared by 2 bases and J by 14 bases, with 16 bases of the junction left unmatched. The CDR3 spells CASSESGLAGRYSEFF. CDR3 nucleotides: TGTGCCAGCAGTGAATCGGGGCTAGCGGGGCGTTATTCGGAGTTCTTC.

J is TRBJ1-1 and V is TRBV13; TRBD1 is a possible D gene (5 bases). Trimming pared 2 bases from V and 4 bases from J, leaving 8 bases between. The CDR3 is 13 amino acids. Germline values: CDR1 PRHDT, CDR2 FYEKMQ (reference sequence). The CDR3, as DNA: TGTGCCAGCAGCTTACAGGGTACCACTGAAGCTTTCTTT. Protein: CASSLQGTTEAFF. The full variable domain, in which reference TRBV13 and TRBJ1-1 provide the parts outside the CDR3, is AAGVIQSPRHLIKEKRETATLKCYPIPRHDTVYWYQQGPGQDPQFLISFYEKMQSDKGSIPDRFSAQQFSDYHSELNMSSLELGDSALYFCASSLQGTTEAFFGQGTRLTVV.

This rearrangement joins TRBV30 to TRBJ1-2, with D possibly matching TRBD1 (6 bases). This CDR3 comprises 15 residues. V dropped 2 bases and J dropped 4 bases, with 17 bases sitting between them. Per the germline V gene, CDR1 is GTSNPN and CDR2 is SVGIG (reference sequence). CDR3 coding DNA: TGTGCCTGGAGTTTCGACAGGCCAACCCTCTATGGCTACACCTTC. Translated: CAWSFDRPTLYGYTF.

The chain is built from TRBV10-3 and TRBJ2-3; D is unclear. Germline V gene sequence: CDR1 ENHRY, CDR2 SYGVKD. V lost 3 bases and J 2 bases, leaving 12 bases between the germline ends. The CDR3 is 15 amino acids. The CDR3 nucleotides are TGTGCCATCAGTGACTCACGCGGAGCCACAGATACGCAGTATTTT. This sequence encodes CAISDSRGATDTQYF.

V usage is TRBV10-3 and J usage is TRBJ1-3; 7 bases agree with TRBD1. Germline lookup yields CDR1 ENHRY and CDR2 SYGVKD. This CDR3 region has 17 residues. The junction had 13 bases not matched to a gene; V was cut back by 3 bases and J by 5 bases. The CDR3 reads CAISDQTTGNIRNTIYF. As DNA, the CDR3 is TGTGCCATCAGTGACCAAACGACAGGGAACATCAGAAACACCATATATTTT.

The chain links TRBV7-2 to TRBJ2-3, with D possibly being TRBD2 (6 bases). The germline V and J ends were trimmed by 0 bases and 3 bases, with 10 bases remaining between them. Per germline, CDR1 SGHTA and CDR2 FQGNSA. This CDR3 is built from 15 residues. The CDR3 sequence is CASSLAAGGTDTQYF. CDR3 sequence (DNA): TGTGCCAGCAGCTTAGCCGCTGGGGGGACAGATACGCAGTATTTT.

This chain joins TRBV13 and TRBJ2-7; 8 nucleotides agree with TRBD2. The CDR3 is 15 amino acids. Trimming removed 4 bases from V and 1 base from J; junction bases left unmatched: 6. The V gene's germline CDR1 is PRHDT and CDR2 FYEKMQ (reference sequence). CDR3 coding DNA: TGTGCCAGCAGCTCCCGGGGGGGTGGATCCTACGAGCAGTACTTC. Residues: CASSSRGGGSYEQYF. Filled out from reference TRBV13 and TRBJ2-7, the complete variable domain reads AAGVIQSPRHLIKEKRETATLKCYPIPRHDTVYWYQQGPGQDPQFLISFYEKMQSDKGSIPDRFSAQQFSDYHSELNMSSLELGDSALYFCASSSRGGGSYEQYFGPGTRLTVT.